A single sample gave rise to the 13 T cell receptor beta chains below, sequenced in a study of identical twins. MiXCR was run by TCRdb on the 5' RACE reads, yielding one entry per CDR3 protein. This table has approximately 190,000 distinct CDR3 sequences, about 15% appearing once. This sample was shared with a second study, whose subject was T cells expressing NK-cell markers.

Sequencing input: CD8+ T cells sorted from blood. Every receptor here comes from a woman in her late teens or twenties in good health.

The chain links TRBV29-1 to TRBJ2-5; D may be TRBD1 or TRBD2 (5 bases each). The CDR3 runs 14 residues. The germline CDR1 and CDR2 sequences are SQVTM and ANQGSEA. V lost 1 base and J 3 bases, leaving 12 bases between the germline ends. CDR3 sequence (DNA): TGCAGCGTTGAAGCCCGGGACGTTGAAGAGACCCAGTACTTC. This translates into CSVEARDVEETQYF. Full variable domain (missing parts from reference TRBV29-1 and TRBJ2-5): SAVISQKPSRDICQRGTSLTIQCQVDSQVTMMFWYRQQPGQSLTLIATANQGSEATYESGFVIDKFPISRPNLTFSTLTVSNMSPEDSSIYLCSVEARDVEETQYFGPGTRLLVL.

This clonotype was found many times. This chain connects TRBV7-2 to TRBJ1-5; perhaps TRBD1 as D (5 bases). The CDR3 contains 15 residues. The germline CDR1 and CDR2 sequences are SGHTA and FQGNSA. Trimming removed 4 bases at V and 3 bases at J, with 13 bases between. CDR3 in amino acids: CASSWAGGANQPQHF. As DNA, the CDR3 is TGTGCCAGCAGCTGGGCAGGAGGGGCCAATCAGCCCCAGCATTTT.

This clonotype was seen ten or more times. This chain links TRBV9 with TRBJ2-7; D possibly corresponds to TRBD2 (5 bases). Germline CDR1 and CDR2: SGDLS and YYNGEE. CDR3 length: 14 residues. The ends were cut back, 3 bases at V and 3 bases at J, with 13 bases in the middle. The CDR3 bases are TGTGCCAGCAGCGGAGGAGGATCCCACTACGAGCAGTACTTC. As protein: CASSGGGSHYEQYF. The complete variable domain, with remaining parts taken from reference TRBV9 and TRBJ2-7, reads DSGVTQTPKHLITATGQRVTLRCSPRSGDLSVYWYQQSLDQGLQFLIQYYNGEERAKGNILERFSAQQFPDLHSELNLSSLELGDSALYFCASSGGGSHYEQYFGPGTRLTVT.

The chain links TRBV10-2 to TRBJ2-5, with 9 bases aligning to TRBD2. Trimming at V came to 7 bases and at J to 5 bases, leaving 8 bases not matched to a gene. Germline V CDR1 and CDR2: WSHSY, SAAADI. The CDR3 covers 14 residues. In DNA form, the CDR3 reads TGCGCCAGCAAGACCAGCGGGAGGCAGGAGACCCAGTACTTC. It is translated as CASKTSGRQETQYF.

This clonotype appeared a few times. The CDR3 DNA reads TGTGCCAGCAGCTTCGCTAGCGGGAGCTCCTACGAGCAGTACTTC. It codes for CASSFASGSSYEQYF. This chain connects TRBV27 to TRBJ2-7; 10 bases map to TRBD2. J was trimmed by 0 bases and V by 6 bases; bases with no gene match: 5. Germline V gene lookup returns CDR1 MNHEY and CDR2 SMNVEV (reference sequence). The CDR3 totals 15 residues.

The CDR3 spells CASSFAAFNEQFF. The CDR3 DNA is TGTGCCAGCAGTTTCGCAGCCTTCAATGAGCAGTTCTTC. The chain links TRBV28 to TRBJ2-1; D ambiguous. V lost 3 bases to trimming and J lost 6 bases, with 9 bases between them. Germline lookup yields CDR1 MDHEN and CDR2 SYDVKM. This CDR3 is 13 amino acids long.

The table lists this clonotype with many counts. V is TRBV3-1 and J is TRBJ1-1; tentatively, D is TRBD1 (5 bases). The CDR3 runs to 14 residues. V was clipped by 4 bases and J by 7 bases, with 16 bases between them. From germline, CDR1 is LGHDT and CDR2 YNNKEL (reference sequence). The CDR3 spells CASSLVGAADEAFF. The CDR3 bases are TGTGCCAGCAGCCTTGTTGGGGCCGCGGATGAAGCTTTCTTT. Complete variable domain (other parts from reference TRBV3-1 and TRBJ1-1): DTAVSQTPKYLVTQMGNDKSIKCEQNLGHDTMYWYKQDSKKFLKIMFSYNNKELIINETVPNRFSPKSPDKAHLNLHINSLELGDSAVYFCASSLVGAADEAFFGQGTRLTVV.

This clonotype occurred a few times. The CDR3 sequence: CASRGTVNEQFF. As DNA, the CDR3 is TGTGCCAGCAGGGGGACAGTCAATGAGCAGTTCTTC. The chain uses TRBV2 and TRBJ2-1; TRBD1 matches 7 bases. The CDR3 is made up of 12 amino acids. Germline V gene sequence: CDR1 SNHLY, CDR2 FYNNEI. V trimming: 6 bases; J trimming: 6 bases; junction bases outside the gene matches: 2.

This clonotype was detected only a few times. This chain connects TRBV9 to TRBJ2-1; 9 nucleotides agree with TRBD2. This CDR3 is built from 16 residues. Germline V lookup: CDR1 SGDLS, CDR2 YYNGEE. Germline trimming cut 1 base from V and 6 bases from J; bases unmatched to any gene: 8. In DNA, the CDR3 is TGTGCCAGCAGCGTATCGAAGCGGGAGGATAGCAATGAGCAGTTCTTC. Protein: CASSVSKREDSNEQFF.

The V call is TRBV7-2, the J call TRBJ2-1; 8 nucleotides line up with TRBD2. The J segment lost 3 bases and the V segment lost 5 bases, leaving 6 bases of the junction unmatched. Per germline, CDR1 SGHTA and CDR2 FQGNSA. There are 15 residues in the CDR3. The CDR3 protein is CASSTERGYYNEQFF. In DNA form, the CDR3 reads TGTGCCAGCAGCACCGAGCGGGGGTACTACAATGAGCAGTTCTTC.

This clonotype was found a few times. The V gene is TRBV9, the J gene TRBJ2-5, with 8 nucleotides matching TRBD2. Looked up from germline, CDR1 is SGDLS and CDR2 is YYNGEE. This CDR3 spans 14 amino acids. The ends lost 6 bases at V and 1 base at J; junction bases unmatched: 5. This CDR3 is CASNSGTSQETQYF. DNA for the CDR3: TGTGCCAGCAACAGCGGGACTAGCCAAGAGACCCAGTACTTC.

This clonotype was recorded at least ten times. The chain has TRBV5-1 and TRBJ2-3; the D gene is possibly TRBD1 (7 bases). There are 14 residues in the CDR3. With 4 bases removed from V and 1 base from J, the gap between germline ends came to 10 bases. Germline CDR1 is SGHRS and CDR2 is YFSETQ. CDR3 nucleotide sequence: TGCGCCAGCAGCGCGGGACAGCGCACAGATACGCAGTATTTT. This sequence encodes CASSAGQRTDTQYF.

This clonotype came up a few times. The CDR3 region has the DNA TGTGCCAGCAACCCCGGGACCTTCACAGATACGCAGTATTTT. The encoded protein is CASNPGTFTDTQYF. This chain connects TRBV9 to TRBJ2-3; TRBD1 or TRBD2 may be the D gene (5 bases each). The CDR3 is 14 amino acids. V was trimmed by 6 bases and J by 2 bases, leaving 13 bases between them. Germline CDR1 and CDR2: SGDLS and YYNGEE.